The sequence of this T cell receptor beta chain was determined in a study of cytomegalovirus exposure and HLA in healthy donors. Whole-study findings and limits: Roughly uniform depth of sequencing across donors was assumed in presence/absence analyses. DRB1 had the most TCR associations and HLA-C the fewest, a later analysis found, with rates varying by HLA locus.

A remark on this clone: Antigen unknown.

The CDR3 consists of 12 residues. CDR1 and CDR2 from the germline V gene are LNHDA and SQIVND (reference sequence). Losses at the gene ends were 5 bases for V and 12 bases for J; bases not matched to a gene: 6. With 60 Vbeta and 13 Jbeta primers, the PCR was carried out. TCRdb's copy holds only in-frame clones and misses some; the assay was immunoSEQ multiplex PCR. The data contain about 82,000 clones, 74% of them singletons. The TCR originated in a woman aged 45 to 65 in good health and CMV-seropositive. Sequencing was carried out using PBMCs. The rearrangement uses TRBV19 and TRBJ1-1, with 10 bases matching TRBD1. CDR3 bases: TGTGCCAGTAGTGTCGGGACAGGGGAGACTTTCTTT. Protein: CASSVGTGETFF.